Below, 16 T cell receptor beta chains from the same sample are listed, as sequenced in a study of T cells after posttransplantation cyclophosphamide. Busulfan-fludarabine conditioning, marrow transplant, and cyclophosphamide on days +3 and +4 were administered. Sequencing was performed with immunoSEQ multiplex PCR; in TCRdb, only in-frame clones are kept and a portion is missing. Recorded here are some 11,000 clones, none singletons. Sequencing was performed on PBMCs, taken after allogeneic stem cell transplant with posttransplant cyclophosphamide. These receptors came from a female patient aged 40 to 55 who received an allogeneic stem cell transplant from a related donor, was CMV-positive, and had acute GVHD only. Part of the T cell pool may stem from the graft donor.

This clone appeared many times. The rearrangement uses TRBV5-6 and TRBJ2-1, with 7 bases fitting TRBD2. V shed 0 bases, J shed 3 bases, and the junction held 6 bases outside the gene matches. The CDR3 is 16 amino acids. CDR1 and CDR2 from the germline V gene are SGHDT and YYEEEE. The CDR3 nucleotides read TGTGCCAGCAGCTTGGAAGGCGGGGGTGACTACAATGAGCAGTTCTTC. It codes for CASSLEGGGDYNEQFF.

In its sample, this clone was seen a few times. The junction does not match germline at one end; this may be a read error. The V call is TRBV4-2, the J call TRBJ2-2; D possibly corresponds to TRBD2 (6 bases). The CDR3 has 11 residues. Germline-derived CDR1 and CDR2 are LGHNA and YNFKEQ. The CDR3 is CASSQGGKLFF. CDR3 sequence (DNA): TGTGCCAGCAGCCAGGGCGGGAAGCTGTTTTTT.

This rearrangement joins TRBV25-1 to TRBJ1-2; 9 nucleotides align to TRBD1. Losses at the gene ends were 4 bases for V and 5 bases for J; bases not matched to a gene: 14. Looked up from germline, CDR1 is MGHDK and CDR2 is SYGVNS. The CDR3 totals 17 residues. As DNA, the CDR3 is TGTGCCAGCAGTGGTGTGGGACAGGGCCTCGGGGGGTATGGCTACACCTTC. As protein: CASSGVGQGLGGYGYTF.

Only a few counts were recorded for this clone. The rearrangement links TRBV6-5 to TRBJ1-5; TRBD1 matches at 9 bases. This CDR3 region has 13 residues. Germline V CDR1 and CDR2: MNHEY, SVGAGI. The ends lost 11 bases at V and 5 bases at J; junction bases unmatched: 7. The CDR3, as DNA: TGTGCCGTCGGGGACAGGGCCGATCAGCCCCAGCATTTT. Amino acid sequence: CAVGDRADQPQHF.

By proportion, this clone is medium-sized. The genes are TRBV5-1 and TRBJ2-7; 8 bases align to TRBD1. The CDR3 has 13 residues. The V and J ends lost 7 bases and 6 bases, in that order; junction bases with no gene match: 9. From germline, CDR1 is SGHRS and CDR2 YFSETQ. In nucleotides, the CDR3 is TGCGCCAGCGACCCGGGAGACAGGGGCGAGCAGTACTTC. It yields the protein CASDPGDRGEQYF. The entire variable domain, with the rest obtained from reference TRBV5-1 and TRBJ2-7, is as follows: KAGVTQTPRYLIKTRGQQVTLSCSPISGHRSVSWYQQTPGQGLQFLFEYFSETQRNKGNFPGRFSGRQFSNSRSEMNVSTLELGDSALYLCASDPGDRGEQYFGPGTRLTVT.

This clone was recorded at least ten times. CDR3 sequence reads: CASRSRDRISYEQYF. The CDR3 DNA follows: TGTGCCAGCAGGTCCCGGGACAGAATCTCCTACGAGCAGTACTTC. The chain combines TRBV6-4 with TRBJ2-7; 7 bases match TRBD1. Trimming took 6 bases from V and 0 from J; bases not matched to a gene: 8. Looked up from germline, CDR1 is MRHNA and CDR2 is SNTAGT. The CDR3 covers 15 residues.

The gene calls are TRBV25-1 and TRBJ2-1, with D possibly matching TRBD2 (6 bases). Deletions cut 1 base from V and 0 bases from J, with 7 bases between. Germline CDR1 reads MGHDK; CDR2 reads SYGVNS. The CDR3 is 15 amino acids. For the CDR3, the DNA is TGTGCCAGCAGTGAATTGGGGGGCTCCTACAATGAGCAGTTCTTC. Its protein product is CASSELGGSYNEQFF.

This clone was observed at least ten times. V and J are TRBV6-5 and TRBJ2-7; the match to TRBD2 covers 13 bases. The germline CDR1 and CDR2 sequences are MNHEY and SVGAGI. V was clipped by 5 bases and J by 5 bases; unmatched bases: 6. The CDR3 has 15 amino acids. In DNA, the CDR3 is TGTGCCAGCAGTCGGACTAGCGGGAGTAGGAACGAGCAGTACGTC. Amino acids: CASSRTSGSRNEQYV.

This clone has at least ten counts. The rearrangement uses TRBV2 and TRBJ2-1; perhaps TRBD1 as D (6 bases). Trimming left V 6 bases short and J 4 bases short, with 16 bases between. Germline CDR1 reads SNHLY; CDR2 reads FYNNEI. The CDR3 covers 15 residues. The CDR3 is CASRADSGSYNEQFF. CDR3 bases: TGTGCCAGCAGAGCGGACAGCGGCTCGTACAATGAGCAGTTCTTC.

In this sample, this clone turned up many times. The chain is built from TRBV11-2 and TRBJ2-3, with 7 bases aligning to TRBD2. V lost 2 bases, J lost 4 bases, and 6 bases stayed unmatched. CDR1 is SGHAT and CDR2 is FQNNGV in the germline V gene. The CDR3 extends over 15 amino acids. Here the CDR3 DNA reads TGTGCCAGCAGCTTAAGAGGACTAGGATCAGATACGCAGTATTTT. It encodes CASSLRGLGSDTQYF. Full variable domain (rest looked up from reference TRBV11-2 and TRBJ2-3): EAGVAQSPRYKIIEKRQSVAFWCNPISGHATLYWYQQILGQGPKLLIQFQNNGVVDDSQLPKDRFSAERLKGVDSTLKIQPAKLEDSAVYLCASSLRGLGSDTQYFGPGTRLTVL.

This clone showed up many times. The chain joins TRBV13 to TRBJ2-1; perhaps TRBD1 as D (6 bases). The CDR3 runs 15 residues. In germline, CDR1 is PRHDT, CDR2 FYEKMQ (reference sequence). V gave up 4 bases and J gave up 0 bases, with 10 bases separating them. CDR3 protein: CASSSGTSSYNEQFF. CDR3 nucleotides: TGTGCCAGCAGCTCCGGGACAAGCTCCTACAATGAGCAGTTCTTC.

This clone appeared many times. The chain has TRBV6-6 and TRBJ2-2, with 8 bases aligning to TRBD1. The germline V gene has CDR1 MNHNY and CDR2 SVGAGI (reference sequence). CDR3 size: 15 residues. Trimming cost V 5 bases and J 2 bases; bases outside gene matches: 4. The CDR3: CASSRGQGNTGELFF. The CDR3 bases are TGTGCCAGCAGTAGAGGACAGGGCAACACCGGGGAGCTGTTTTTT.

This clone was counted ten times or more. The chain carries TRBV4-1 and TRBJ2-2; 10 nucleotides align to TRBD2. CDR1 is MGHRA and CDR2 is YSYEKL in the germline V gene. The CDR3 totals 17 residues. The V segment lost 0 bases and the J segment 6 bases; nucleotides outside the gene matches: 7. For the CDR3, the DNA is TGCGCCAGCAGCCAAGACCCTAGCGGGAGTTTGGCCGGGGAGCTGTTTTTT. Protein product: CASSQDPSGSLAGELFF.

This clone showed up many times. The chain has TRBV12-5 and TRBJ2-1; D not resolved. Per the germline V gene, CDR1 is LGHNT and CDR2 is FRNRAP. V lost 5 bases and J 3 bases, leaving 17 bases between the germline ends. This CDR3 has 16 residues. As DNA, the CDR3 is TGTGCTAGTGGTACCCGTGCGGAGCTTGTCTACAATGAGCAGTTCTTC. Its translation is CASGTRAELVYNEQFF.

In its sample, this clone was seen many times. V usage is TRBV4-3 and J usage is TRBJ2-2, with TRBD2 identical over 7 bases. The CDR3 sequence is 14 residues long. With V trimmed by 2 bases and J by 5 bases, 2 bases remained unmatched. CDR1 is LGHNA and CDR2 is YSLEER in the germline V gene. This chain's CDR3 is CASSQLAATGELFF. CDR3 bases: TGCGCCAGCAGCCAACTAGCGGCTACCGGGGAGCTGTTTTTT.

In this sample, this clone turned up many times. The V and J genes are TRBV6-1 and TRBJ2-1; 9 bases match TRBD2. Trimming cost V 2 bases and J 9 bases; bases outside gene matches: 8. The CDR3 runs 15 residues. The germline CDR1 and CDR2 sequences are MNHNS and SASEGT. CDR3 residues: CASSELAGGPGEQFF. The CDR3 coding sequence is TGTGCCAGCAGTGAACTGGCGGGAGGGCCTGGTGAGCAGTTCTTC.